This TCR beta chain was identified during a study of OX40 agonist ivuxolimab in advanced cancers. Generated by immunoSEQ multiplex PCR, the TCRdb table keeps only in-frame clones and is missing some. Of 45,000 to 55,000 clones listed, 81% are singletons. J lost 3 bases, V lost 0 bases, and 11 bases had no gene match. Looked up from germline, CDR1 is SGHVS and CDR2 is FQNEAQ. The CDR3 contains 17 residues. The chain joins TRBV7-8 to TRBJ2-7; TRBD2 matches 7 bases. The sequencing here drew on CD4+ or CD8+ T cells sorted from blood, taken in a trial of the OX40 agonist ivuxolimab. The sequence derives from an adult with an advanced solid tumor such as melanoma, head and neck, liver or kidney cancer. The CDR3, as DNA: TGTGCCAGCAGCTTAGCGATCAGCGGGGAGAAGGTCTACGAGCAGTACTTC. Its translation is CASSLAISGEKVYEQYF.